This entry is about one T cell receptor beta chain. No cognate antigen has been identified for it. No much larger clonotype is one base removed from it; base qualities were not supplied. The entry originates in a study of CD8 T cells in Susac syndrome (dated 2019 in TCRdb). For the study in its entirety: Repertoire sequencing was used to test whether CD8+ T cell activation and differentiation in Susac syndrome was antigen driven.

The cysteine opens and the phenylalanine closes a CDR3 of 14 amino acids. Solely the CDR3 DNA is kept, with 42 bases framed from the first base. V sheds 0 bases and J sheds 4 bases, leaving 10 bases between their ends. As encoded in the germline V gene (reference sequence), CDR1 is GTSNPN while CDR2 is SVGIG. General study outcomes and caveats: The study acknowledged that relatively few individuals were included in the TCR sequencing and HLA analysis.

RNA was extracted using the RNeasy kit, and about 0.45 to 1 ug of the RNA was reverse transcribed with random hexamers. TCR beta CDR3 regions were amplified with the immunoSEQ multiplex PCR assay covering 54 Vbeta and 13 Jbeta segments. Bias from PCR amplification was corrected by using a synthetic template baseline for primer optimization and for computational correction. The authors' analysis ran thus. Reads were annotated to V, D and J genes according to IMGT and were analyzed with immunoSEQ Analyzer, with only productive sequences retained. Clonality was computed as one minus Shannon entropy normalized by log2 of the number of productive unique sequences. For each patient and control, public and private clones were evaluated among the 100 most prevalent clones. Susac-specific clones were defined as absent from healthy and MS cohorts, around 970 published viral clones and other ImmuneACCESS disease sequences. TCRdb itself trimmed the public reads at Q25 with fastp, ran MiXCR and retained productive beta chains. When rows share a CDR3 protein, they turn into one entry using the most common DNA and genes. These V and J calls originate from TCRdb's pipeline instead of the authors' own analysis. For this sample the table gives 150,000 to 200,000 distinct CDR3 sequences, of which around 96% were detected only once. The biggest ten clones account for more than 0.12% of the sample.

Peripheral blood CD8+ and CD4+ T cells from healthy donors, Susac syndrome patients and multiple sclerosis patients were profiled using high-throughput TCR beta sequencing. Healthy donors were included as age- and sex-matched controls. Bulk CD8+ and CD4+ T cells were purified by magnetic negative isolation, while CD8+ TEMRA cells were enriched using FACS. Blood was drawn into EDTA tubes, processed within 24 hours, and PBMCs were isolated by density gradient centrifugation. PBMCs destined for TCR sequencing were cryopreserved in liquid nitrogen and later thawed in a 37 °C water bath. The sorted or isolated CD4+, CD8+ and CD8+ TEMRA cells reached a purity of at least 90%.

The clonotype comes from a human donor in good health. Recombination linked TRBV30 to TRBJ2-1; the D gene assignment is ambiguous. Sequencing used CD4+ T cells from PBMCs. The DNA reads TGTGCCTGGAGTGTACGATGGCGATACAATGAGCAGTTCTTC. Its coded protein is CAWSVRWRYNEQFF. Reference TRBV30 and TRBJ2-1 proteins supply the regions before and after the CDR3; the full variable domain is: SQTIHQWPATLVQPVGSPLSLECTVEGTSNPNLYWYRQAAGRGLQLLFYSVGIGQISSEVPQNLSASRPQDRQFILSSKKLLLSDSGFYLCAWSVRWRYNEQFFGPGTRLTVL.